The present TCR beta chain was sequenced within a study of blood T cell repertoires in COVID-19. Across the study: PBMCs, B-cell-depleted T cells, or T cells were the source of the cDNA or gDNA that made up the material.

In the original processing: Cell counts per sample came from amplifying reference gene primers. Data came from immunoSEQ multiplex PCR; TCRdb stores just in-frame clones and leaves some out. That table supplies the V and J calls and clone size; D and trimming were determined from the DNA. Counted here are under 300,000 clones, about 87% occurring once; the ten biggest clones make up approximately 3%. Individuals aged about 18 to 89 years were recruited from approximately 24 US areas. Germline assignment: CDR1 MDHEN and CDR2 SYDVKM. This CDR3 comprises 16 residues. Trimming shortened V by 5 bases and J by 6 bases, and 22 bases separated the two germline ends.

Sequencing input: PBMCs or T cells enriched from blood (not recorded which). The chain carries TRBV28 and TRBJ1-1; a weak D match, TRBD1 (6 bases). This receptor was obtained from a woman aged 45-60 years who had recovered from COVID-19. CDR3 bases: TGTGCCAGCAGTACCCGGGGCAGGGGTATCTACCCTGAAGCTTTCTTT. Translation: CASSTRGRGIYPEAFF. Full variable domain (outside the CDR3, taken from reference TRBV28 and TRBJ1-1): DVKVTQSSRYLVKRTGEKVFLECVQDMDHENMFWYRQDPGLGLRLIYFSYDVKMKEKGDIPEGYSVSREKKERFSLILESASTNQTSMYLCASSTRGRGIYPEAFFGQGTRLTVV.